Detailed here is one T cell receptor beta chain. Different DNA sequences within this sample yield the same CDR3. The data derive from a study of shared clonotypes between healthy human individuals. The overall study: Each donor's CD4 naive and CD4 memory cells filled three plates apiece, CD8 naive two, and CD8 memory one.

Deep-level assay runs were performed. Here immunoSEQ multiplex PCR was the method, and the copy in TCRdb shows in-frame clones only, minus some. The sample shows hundreds of thousands of clones, approximately 96% of them seen only once. V was clipped by 5 bases and J by 4 bases, with 9 bases between them. Per germline, CDR1 MDHEN and CDR2 SYDVKM. This CDR3 is 12 amino acids long. CD45RO-negative cells were positively selected for CCR7, leaving out terminally differentiated effector memory CD45RA+ cells. Sequenced material: naive CD8+ T cells sorted from blood. The J gene is TRBJ2-7, the V gene TRBV28, with no clear D. The TCR was taken from a man aged 30 to 39 in good health. The CDR3 loop is CASSPRPYEQYF. DNA for the CDR3: TGTGCCAGCAGTCCAAGGCCGTACGAGCAGTACTTC.